The 8 T cell receptor beta chains given below trace back to one sample, sequenced in a study of blood T cell repertoires in COVID-19. Sequenced by immunoSEQ multiplex PCR; TCRdb stores in-frame clones only, minus some. The repertoire holds about 250,000 clones, with nearly 90% as singletons. Sequenced: peripheral blood. These receptors were taken from a woman younger than 45 with acute or convalescent COVID-19.

The V gene is TRBV5-1, the J gene TRBJ2-2, with 12 bases lining up with TRBD2. Germline V gene data show CDR1 as SGHRS and CDR2 as YFSETQ. There are 16 residues in the CDR3. V was pared by 4 bases and J by 3 bases, with 4 bases of the junction left unmatched. The CDR3 DNA reads TGCGCCAGCAGCGCGCCTAGCGGGAGGGACACCGGGGAGCTGTTTTTT. It encodes CASSAPSGRDTGELFF. The whole variable domain, filled in from reference TRBV5-1 and TRBJ2-2, reads KAGVTQTPRYLIKTRGQQVTLSCSPISGHRSVSWYQQTPGQGLQFLFEYFSETQRNKGNFPGRFSGRQFSNSRSEMNVSTLELGDSALYLCASSAPSGRDTGELFFGEGSRLTVL.

This clone was detected a few times. This rearrangement joins TRBV19 to TRBJ1-1, with D hard to call. The CDR3 loop spans 14 amino acids. From germline, CDR1 is LNHDA and CDR2 SQIVND (reference sequence). V lost 7 bases and J 2 bases, leaving 14 bases between the germline ends. The CDR3 loop reads CASTKTMANTEAFF. The CDR3 nucleotides read TGTGCCAGTACCAAAACGATGGCTAACACTGAAGCTTTCTTT.

The chain uses TRBV11-3 and TRBJ2-1; perhaps TRBD1 as D (6 bases). The CDR3 has 16 amino acids. Germline-derived CDR1 and CDR2 are SGHNT and YENEEA. V was shortened by 7 bases and J by 5 bases, with 21 bases between the two germline ends. The CDR3 is CASTDDRRIKNNEQFF. The CDR3 DNA follows: TGTGCCAGCACCGACGACAGGAGGATAAAAAACAATGAGCAGTTCTTC. The complete variable domain, with remaining parts taken from reference TRBV11-3 and TRBJ2-1, reads EAGVVQSPRYKIIEKKQPVAFWCNPISGHNTLYWYLQNLGQGPELLIRYENEEAVDDSQLPKDRFSAERLKGVDSTLKIQPAELGDSAVYLCASTDDRRIKNNEQFFGPGTRLTVL.

This chain uses TRBV7-9 with TRBJ1-3, with 7 bases that match TRBD1. Germline V gene data show CDR1 as SEHNR and CDR2 as FQNEAQ (reference sequence). This CDR3 has 15 residues. J gave up 3 bases and V 1 base, and 3 bases lay outside the gene matches. CDR3 in DNA: TGTGCCAGCAGCTTAGGACAGGGATATGGAAACACCATATATTTT. Amino acid sequence: CASSLGQGYGNTIYF.

This clone came up once. V usage is TRBV15 and J usage is TRBJ2-2; TRBD2 matches 7 bases. V dropped 10 bases and J dropped 8; count of bases not matched to a gene: 10. This CDR3 has 13 amino acids. The germline gives CDR1 LNHNV, CDR2 YYDKDF (reference sequence). For the CDR3, the DNA is TGTGCCAGCACCTTGGCGGGAGTTGGGGAGCTGTTTTTT. It translates to CASTLAGVGELFF.

The chain combines TRBV27 with TRBJ1-5; 7 bases are shared with TRBD1. V shed 5 bases and J 4 bases; nucleotides not matched to a gene: 8. This CDR3 has 15 residues. Germline assignment: CDR1 MNHEY and CDR2 SMNVEV (reference sequence). In nucleotides, the CDR3 is TGTGCCAGCAGTAAAGGGACAGCAAGTAATCAGCCCCAGCATTTT. This encodes CASSKGTASNQPQHF.

This clone was found a few times. V and J are TRBV2 and TRBJ1-5, with 7 bases matching TRBD1. After removal of 6 bases from V and 4 bases from J, the junction contained 9 bases not matched to a gene. Germline V gene data show CDR1 as SNHLY and CDR2 as FYNNEI. The CDR3 is 15 amino acids. The CDR3 is CASRPDRAGNQPQHF. CDR3 DNA: TGTGCCAGCAGACCCGACAGGGCAGGAAATCAGCCCCAGCATTTT. Looking up the rest from reference TRBV2 and TRBJ1-5 gives the full variable domain: EPEVTQTPSHQVTQMGQEVILRCVPISNHLYFYWYRQILGQKVEFLVSFYNNEISEKSEIFDDQFSVERPDGSNFTLKIRSTKLEDSAMYFCASRPDRAGNQPQHFGDGTRLSIL.

The rearrangement joins TRBV18 to TRBJ1-5, with D tentatively TRBD1 (6 bases). Trimming removed 3 bases at V and 7 bases at J, with 19 bases between. This CDR3 is built from 16 residues. Germline V gene data show CDR1 as KGHSH and CDR2 as LQKENI. For the CDR3, the DNA is TGTGCCAGCTCACCCATTGAATTTACAGGGACCCAGCCCCAGCATTTT. Protein: CASSPIEFTGTQPQHF.